This T cell receptor beta chain came from a study of shared T cell receptors in the human thymus. V was pared by 8 bases and J by 5 bases, with 14 bases of the junction left unmatched. Germline CDR1 and CDR2: SGHTA and FQGNSA. The CDR3 is 16 residues long. This table comes from immunoSEQ multiplex PCR, and its TCRdb copy is limited to in-frame clones, with some not included. Here the sample spans over 450,000 clones, approximately 80% being singletons. The sample was also linked to a second study, of human thymus T cells.

The sequenced sample was thymocytes. The rearrangement uses TRBV7-2 and TRBJ2-5, with 10 bases that match TRBD1. The sequence came from a boy under two years old with a congenital heart defect. The CDR3 loop reads CASGRRGQGMMETQYF. The CDR3 nucleotides read TGTGCCAGCGGGCGACGGGGACAGGGGATGATGGAGACCCAGTACTTC.